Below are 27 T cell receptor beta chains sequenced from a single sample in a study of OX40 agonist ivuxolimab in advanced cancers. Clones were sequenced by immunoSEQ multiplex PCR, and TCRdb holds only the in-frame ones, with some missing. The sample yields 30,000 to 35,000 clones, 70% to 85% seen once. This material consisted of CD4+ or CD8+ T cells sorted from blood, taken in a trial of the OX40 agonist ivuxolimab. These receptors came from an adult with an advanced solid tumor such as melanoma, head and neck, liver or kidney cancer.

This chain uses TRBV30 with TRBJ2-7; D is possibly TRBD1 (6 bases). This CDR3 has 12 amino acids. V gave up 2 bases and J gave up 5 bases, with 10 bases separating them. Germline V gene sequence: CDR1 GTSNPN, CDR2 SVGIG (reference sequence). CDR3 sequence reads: CAWSYRVHEQYF. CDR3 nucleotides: TGTGCCTGGAGTTACAGGGTTCACGAGCAGTACTTC.

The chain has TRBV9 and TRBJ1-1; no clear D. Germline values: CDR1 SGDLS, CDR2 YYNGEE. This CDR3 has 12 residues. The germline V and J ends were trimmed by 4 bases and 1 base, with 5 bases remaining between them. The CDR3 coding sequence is TGTGCCAGCAGCAGACAGAACACTGAAGCTTTCTTT. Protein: CASSRQNTEAFF.

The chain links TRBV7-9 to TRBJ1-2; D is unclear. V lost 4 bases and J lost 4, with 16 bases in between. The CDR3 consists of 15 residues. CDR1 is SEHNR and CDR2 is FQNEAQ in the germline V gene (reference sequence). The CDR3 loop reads CASSSVLDETYGYTF. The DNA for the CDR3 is TGTGCCAGCAGCTCTGTATTAGACGAAACCTATGGCTACACCTTC.

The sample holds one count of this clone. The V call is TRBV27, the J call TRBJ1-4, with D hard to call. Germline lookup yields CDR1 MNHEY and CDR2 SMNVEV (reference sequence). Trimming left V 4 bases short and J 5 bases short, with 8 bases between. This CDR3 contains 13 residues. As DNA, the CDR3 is TGTGCCAGCAGTTCGGGGTCAAATGAAAAACTGTTTTTT. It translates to CASSSGSNEKLFF.

CDR3 region: CASALAANTGELFF. In DNA form, the CDR3 reads TGTGCCAGTGCACTAGCGGCGAACACCGGGGAGCTGTTTTTT. The chain combines TRBV19 with TRBJ2-2, with 8 bases fitting TRBD2. Looked up from germline, CDR1 is LNHDA and CDR2 is SQIVND (reference sequence). The J segment lost 0 bases and the V segment lost 8 bases, leaving 2 bases of the junction unmatched. This CDR3 is 14 amino acids long.

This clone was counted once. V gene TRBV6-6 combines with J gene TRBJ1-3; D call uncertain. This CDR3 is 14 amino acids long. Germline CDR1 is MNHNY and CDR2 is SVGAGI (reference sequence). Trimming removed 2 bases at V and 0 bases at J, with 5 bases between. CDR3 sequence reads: CASSYGFSGNTIYF. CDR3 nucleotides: TGTGCCAGCAGTTACGGGTTCTCTGGAAACACCATATATTTT.

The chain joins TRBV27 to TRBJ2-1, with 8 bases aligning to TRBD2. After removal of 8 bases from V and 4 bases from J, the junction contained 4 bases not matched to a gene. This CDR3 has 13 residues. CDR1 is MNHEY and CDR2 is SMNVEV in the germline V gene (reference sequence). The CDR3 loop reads CASHGGGYNEQFF. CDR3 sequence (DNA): TGTGCCAGCCACGGGGGGGGGTACAATGAGCAGTTCTTC.

CDR3 nucleotides: TGTGCCAGCAGCGTAGAGACTAGCACAGATACGCAGTATTTT. It specifies CASSVETSTDTQYF. V and J are TRBV9 and TRBJ2-3; no clear D. CDR3 length: 14 residues. V shed 0 bases and J shed 0 bases, with 5 bases lying between them. The germline V gene encodes CDR1 SGDLS and CDR2 YYNGEE.

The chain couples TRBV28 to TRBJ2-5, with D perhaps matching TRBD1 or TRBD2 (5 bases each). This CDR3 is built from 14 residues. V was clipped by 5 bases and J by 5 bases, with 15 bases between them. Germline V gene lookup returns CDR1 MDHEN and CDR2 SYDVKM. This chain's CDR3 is CASSPRDGLETQYF. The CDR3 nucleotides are TGTGCCAGCAGTCCCCGGGACGGCCTGGAGACCCAGTACTTC.

Written as DNA, the CDR3 is TGTGCCTGGAGGGAGGGCTATGGCTACACCTTC. Its translation: CAWREGYGYTF. V gene TRBV30 combines with J gene TRBJ1-2, with D uncertain. Germline V lookup: CDR1 GTSNPN, CDR2 SVGIG (reference sequence). CDR3 length: 11 amino acids. The ends were cut back, 3 bases at V and 4 bases at J, with 6 bases in the middle.

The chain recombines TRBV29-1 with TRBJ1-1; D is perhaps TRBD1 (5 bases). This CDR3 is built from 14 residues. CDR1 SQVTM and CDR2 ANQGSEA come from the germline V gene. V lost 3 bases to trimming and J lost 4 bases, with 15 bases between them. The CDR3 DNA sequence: TGCAGCGTTGACAACAGGTTTTATGGCACTGAAGCTTTCTTT. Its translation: CSVDNRFYGTEAFF.

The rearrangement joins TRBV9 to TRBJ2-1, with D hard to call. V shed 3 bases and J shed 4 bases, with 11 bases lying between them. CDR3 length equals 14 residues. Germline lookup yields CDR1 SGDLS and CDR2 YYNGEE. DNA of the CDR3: TGTGCCAGCAGCGCTACCCTAGATTACAATGAGCAGTTCTTC. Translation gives CASSATLDYNEQFF.

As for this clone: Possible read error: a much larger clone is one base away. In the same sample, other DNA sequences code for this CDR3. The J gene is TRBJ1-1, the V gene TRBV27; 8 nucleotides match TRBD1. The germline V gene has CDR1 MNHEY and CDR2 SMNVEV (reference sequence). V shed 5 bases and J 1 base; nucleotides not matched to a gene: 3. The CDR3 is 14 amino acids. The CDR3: CASSPGTGNTEAFF. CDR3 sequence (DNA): TGTGCCAGCAGTCCAGGGACAGGGAACACTGAAGCTTTCTTT.

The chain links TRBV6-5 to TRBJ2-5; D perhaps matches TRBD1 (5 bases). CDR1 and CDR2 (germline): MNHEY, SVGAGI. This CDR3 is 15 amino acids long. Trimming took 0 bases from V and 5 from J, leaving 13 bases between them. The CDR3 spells CASSYSMGHGETQYF. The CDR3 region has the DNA TGTGCCAGCAGTTACTCGATGGGGCACGGGGAGACCCAGTACTTC.

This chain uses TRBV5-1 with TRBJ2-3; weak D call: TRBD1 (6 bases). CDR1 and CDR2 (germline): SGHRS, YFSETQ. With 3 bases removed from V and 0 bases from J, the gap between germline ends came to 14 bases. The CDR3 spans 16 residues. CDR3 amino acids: CASSSGTRNSTDTQYF. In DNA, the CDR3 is TGCGCCAGCAGCTCCGGGACACGGAATAGCACAGATACGCAGTATTTT.

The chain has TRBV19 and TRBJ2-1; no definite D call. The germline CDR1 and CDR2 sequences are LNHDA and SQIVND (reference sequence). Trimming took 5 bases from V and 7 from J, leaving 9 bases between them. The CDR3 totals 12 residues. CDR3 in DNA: TGTGCCAGTAGTCTAACGGCTAATGAGCAGTTCTTC. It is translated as CASSLTANEQFF.

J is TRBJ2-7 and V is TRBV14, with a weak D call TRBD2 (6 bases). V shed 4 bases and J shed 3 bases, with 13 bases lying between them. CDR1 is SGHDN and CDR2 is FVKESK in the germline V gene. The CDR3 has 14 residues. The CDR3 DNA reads TGTGCCAGCAGCCCCCGGGACTTATACTACGAGCAGTACTTC. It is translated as CASSPRDLYYEQYF.

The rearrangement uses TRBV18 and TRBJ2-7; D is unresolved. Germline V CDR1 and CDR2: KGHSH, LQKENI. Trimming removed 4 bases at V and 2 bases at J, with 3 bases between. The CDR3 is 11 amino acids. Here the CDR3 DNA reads TGTGCCAGCTCACGAGCCTACGAGCAGTACTTC. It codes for CASSRAYEQYF.

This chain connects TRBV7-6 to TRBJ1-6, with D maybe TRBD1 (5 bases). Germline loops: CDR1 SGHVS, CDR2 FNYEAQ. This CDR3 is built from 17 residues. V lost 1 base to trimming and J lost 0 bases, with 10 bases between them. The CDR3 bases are TGTGCCAGCAGCTTAGACAGGACGAGCTCCTATAATTCACCCCTCCACTTT. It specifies CASSLDRTSSYNSPLHF.

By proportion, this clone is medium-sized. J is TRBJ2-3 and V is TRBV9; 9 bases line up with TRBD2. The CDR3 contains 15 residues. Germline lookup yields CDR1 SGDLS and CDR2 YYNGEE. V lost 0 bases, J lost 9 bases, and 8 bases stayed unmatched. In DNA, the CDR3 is TGTGCCAGCAGCGTAGCCGGACTAGCGAGTTGGACGCAGTATTTT. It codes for CASSVAGLASWTQYF.

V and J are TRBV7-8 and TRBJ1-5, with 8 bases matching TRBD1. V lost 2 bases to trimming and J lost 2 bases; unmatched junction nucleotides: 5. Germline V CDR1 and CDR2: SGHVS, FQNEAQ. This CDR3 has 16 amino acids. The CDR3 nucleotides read TGTGCCAGCAGCTTACTGACAGGGGTAGGCAATCAGCCCCAGCATTTT. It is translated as CASSLLTGVGNQPQHF. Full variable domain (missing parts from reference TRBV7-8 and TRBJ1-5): GAGVSQSPRYKVAKRGQDVALRCDPISGHVSLFWYQQALGQGPEFLTYFQNEAQLDKSGLPSDRFFAERPEGSVSTLKIQRTQQEDSAVYLCASSLLTGVGNQPQHFGDGTRLSIL.

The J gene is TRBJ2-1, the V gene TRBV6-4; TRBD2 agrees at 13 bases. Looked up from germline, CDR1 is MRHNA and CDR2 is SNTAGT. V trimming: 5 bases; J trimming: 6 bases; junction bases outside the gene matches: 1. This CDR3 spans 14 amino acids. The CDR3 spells CASSTSGGANEQFF. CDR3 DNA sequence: TGTGCCAGCAGTACTAGCGGGGGGGCCAATGAGCAGTTCTTC.

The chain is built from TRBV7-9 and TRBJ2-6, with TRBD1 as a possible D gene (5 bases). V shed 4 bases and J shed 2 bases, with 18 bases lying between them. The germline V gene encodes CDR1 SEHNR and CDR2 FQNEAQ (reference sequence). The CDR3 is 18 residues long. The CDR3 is CASSSITTDSTGANVLTF. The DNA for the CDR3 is TGTGCCAGCAGCTCTATAACGACAGATTCTACTGGGGCCAACGTCCTGACTTTC.

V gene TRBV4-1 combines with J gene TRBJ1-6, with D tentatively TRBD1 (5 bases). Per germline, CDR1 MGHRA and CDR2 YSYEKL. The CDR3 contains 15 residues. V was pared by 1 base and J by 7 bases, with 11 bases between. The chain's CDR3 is CASSQGSGINSPLHF. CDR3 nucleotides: TGCGCCAGCAGCCAAGGTTCAGGGATCAATTCACCCCTCCACTTT.

The CDR3: CASSFGLAGDYEQYF. Written as DNA, the CDR3 is TGTGCCAGCAGCTTTGGTCTAGCGGGAGACTACGAGCAGTACTTC. The chain couples TRBV5-4 to TRBJ2-7, with TRBD2 identical over 10 bases. CDR1 is SGHNT and CDR2 is YYREEE in the germline V gene (reference sequence). This CDR3 is 15 amino acids long. The trim removed 2 bases at V and 3 bases at J, leaving 5 bases unmatched.

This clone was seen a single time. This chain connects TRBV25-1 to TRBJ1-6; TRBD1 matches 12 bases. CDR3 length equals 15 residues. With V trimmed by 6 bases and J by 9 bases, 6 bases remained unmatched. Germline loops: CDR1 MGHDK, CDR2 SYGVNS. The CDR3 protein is CASSAGQGASSPLHF. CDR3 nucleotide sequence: TGTGCCAGCAGCGCGGGACAGGGGGCAAGTTCACCCCTCCACTTT.

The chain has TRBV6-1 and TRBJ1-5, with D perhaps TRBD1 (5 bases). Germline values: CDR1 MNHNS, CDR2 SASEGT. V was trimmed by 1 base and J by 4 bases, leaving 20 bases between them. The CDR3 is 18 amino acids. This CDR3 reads CASSEGGWGTGSNQPQHF. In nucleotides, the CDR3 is TGTGCCAGCAGTGAAGGGGGATGGGGAACAGGTTCTAATCAGCCCCAGCATTTT.